This entry is about one TCR beta chain. It lacks a known antigen. No much larger clone is present one base from it, and per-base qualities are unavailable. CDR1 and CDR2, per the germline V gene, are SGHNT and YENEEA. The CDR3 contains 15 residues, cysteine and phenylalanine counted. The entry retains the CDR3 DNA only, 45 bases that are in frame from base 1. V is clipped by 2 bases and J by 0 bases, and the sequence between their germline boundaries is 8 bases long. Whole blood was collected in K2EDTA tubes by collaborating institutions according to the institutions' own protocols. For TCRbeta analysis, collaborators shipped samples in one of three forms: frozen whole blood, isolated PBMCs, or DNA extracted from either of those sample types. These data are taken from a study of blood T cell repertoires in COVID-19 (dated by TCRdb to the early 2020s). With regard to the full study: The collaborator samples originated in the United States, Italy and Spain and spanned the acute and convalescent phases of COVID-19. A de-identified subject ID, COVID-19 status, age in years and sex were almost always included in the sample metadata. The dataset comprised deeply sampled blood TCRbeta repertoires from subjects exposed to, actively infected with, or recovered from COVID-19. The repertoires were released in a freely available public database meant as a resource for research on the immune response to SARS-CoV-2. Where available, HLA class I and class II types were taken from metadata supplied by the sample provider and were not determined by assay-based typing. The prospective study material was composed of cDNA or gDNA derived from T cells, B-cell-depleted T cells, or PBMCs. Samples were obtained from the ongoing ImmuneRACE study (first 160 participants) and from 1,000 to 1,500 subjects provided by 6 global collaborators.

TCRbeta CDR3 regions were amplified from genomic DNA using the immunoSEQ Assay, a bias-controlled multiplex PCR. In the original analysis: The number of nucleated cells in each sample was estimated by amplification of reference gene primers within the assay. To quantify the absolute abundance of each unique TCRbeta CDR3 rearrangement, sequence reads were collapsed and filtered. For each sample, productive Simpson clonality was calculated by taking the square root of Simpson's diversity index across productive rearrangements. TCRdb carries this immuneACCESS record with in-frame sequences only. Its versions omit some clonotypes, under half of them owing to an unresolved V gene in the studies checked, with the rest unexplained. For V, J and clone size, that table is used; D and trimming come from the DNA. This sample gives around 170,000 clones in total; 84% of them show up just once. Around an eighth of the sample goes to the ten largest clones.

On the study overall, not on this receptor specifically: The quantity of clinical and demographic metadata differed by source and by participant and was supplied without curation.

Sequencing was done on a sample of peripheral blood. This TCR derives from a man aged 30 to 39 with active or convalescent COVID-19. The chain couples TRBV11-3 to TRBJ1-3; the D gene is unclear. The DNA sequence follows: TGTGCCAGCAGCTTAACCGCGGACTCTGGAAACACCATATATTTT. The encoded protein is CASSLTADSGNTIYF.